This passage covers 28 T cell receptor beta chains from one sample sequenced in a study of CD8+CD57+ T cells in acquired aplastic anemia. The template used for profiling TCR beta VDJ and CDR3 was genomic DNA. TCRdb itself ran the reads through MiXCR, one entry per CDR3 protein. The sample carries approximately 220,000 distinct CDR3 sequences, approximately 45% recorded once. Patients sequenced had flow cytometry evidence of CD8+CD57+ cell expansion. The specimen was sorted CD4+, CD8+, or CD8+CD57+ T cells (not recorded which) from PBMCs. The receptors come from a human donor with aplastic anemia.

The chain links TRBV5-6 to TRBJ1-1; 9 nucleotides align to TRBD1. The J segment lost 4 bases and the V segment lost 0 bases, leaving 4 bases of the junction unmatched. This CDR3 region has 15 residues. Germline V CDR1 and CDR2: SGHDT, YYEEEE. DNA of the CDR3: TGTGCCAGCAGCTTGGGGACAGGGGTGGGCACTGAAGCTTTCTTT. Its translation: CASSLGTGVGTEAFF.

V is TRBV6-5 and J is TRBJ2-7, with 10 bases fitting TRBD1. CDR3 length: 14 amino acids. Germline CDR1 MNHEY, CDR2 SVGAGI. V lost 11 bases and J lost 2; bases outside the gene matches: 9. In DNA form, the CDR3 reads TGTGCCGGACAGGGGGGAAGGAATGCCTACGAGCAGTACTTC. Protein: CAGQGGRNAYEQYF.

The CDR3 region is CASSMSRQGAKYGYTF. The CDR3 nucleotides are TGTGCCAGTAGTATGTCGAGACAGGGGGCGAAGTATGGCTACACCTTC. V is TRBV19 and J is TRBJ1-2; TRBD1 aligns across 10 bases. J gave up 5 bases and V 3 bases, and 9 bases lay outside the gene matches. Germline V CDR1 and CDR2: LNHDA, SQIVND (reference sequence). The CDR3 runs to 16 residues.

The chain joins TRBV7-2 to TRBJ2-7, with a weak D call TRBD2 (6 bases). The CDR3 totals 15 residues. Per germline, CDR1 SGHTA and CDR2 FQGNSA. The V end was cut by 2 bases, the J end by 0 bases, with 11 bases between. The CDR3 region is CASSLTGEVSYEQYF. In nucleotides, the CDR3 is TGTGCCAGCAGCTTAACTGGGGAGGTCTCCTACGAGCAGTACTTC. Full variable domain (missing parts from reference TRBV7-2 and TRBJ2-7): GAGVSQSPSNKVTEKGKDVELRCDPISGHTALYWYRQSLGQGLEFLIYFQGNSAPDKSGLPSDRFSAERTGGSVSTLTIQRTQQEDSAVYLCASSLTGEVSYEQYFGPGTRLTVT.

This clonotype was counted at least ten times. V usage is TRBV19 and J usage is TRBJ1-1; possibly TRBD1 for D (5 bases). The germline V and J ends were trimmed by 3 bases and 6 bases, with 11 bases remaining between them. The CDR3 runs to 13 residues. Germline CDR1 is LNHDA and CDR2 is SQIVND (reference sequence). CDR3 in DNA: TGTGCCAGTAGTATCGGCAGGGCGTCTGAAGCTTTCTTT. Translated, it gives CASSIGRASEAFF.

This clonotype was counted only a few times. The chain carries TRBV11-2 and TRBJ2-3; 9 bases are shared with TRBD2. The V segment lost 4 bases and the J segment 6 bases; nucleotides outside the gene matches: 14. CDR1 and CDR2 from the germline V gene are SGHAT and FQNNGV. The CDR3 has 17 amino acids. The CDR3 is CASSWGLGGGVGDTQYF. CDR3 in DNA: TGTGCCAGCAGCTGGGGACTTGGCGGGGGGGTAGGGGATACGCAGTATTTT. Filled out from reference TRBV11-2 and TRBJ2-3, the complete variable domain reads EAGVAQSPRYKIIEKRQSVAFWCNPISGHATLYWYQQILGQGPKLLIQFQNNGVVDDSQLPKDRFSAERLKGVDSTLKIQPAKLEDSAVYLCASSWGLGGGVGDTQYFGPGTRLTVL.

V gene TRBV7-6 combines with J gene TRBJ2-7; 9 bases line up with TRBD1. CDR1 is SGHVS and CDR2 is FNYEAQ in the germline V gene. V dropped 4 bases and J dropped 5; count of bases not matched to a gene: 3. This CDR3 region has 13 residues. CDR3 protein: CASSSGTGNEQYF. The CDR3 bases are TGTGCCAGCAGCTCGGGGACAGGGAACGAGCAGTACTTC.

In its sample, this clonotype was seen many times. For the CDR3, the DNA is TGTGCCAGCAGCCAGAGTTGGGACCGGACAGAGAATGAAAAACTGTTTTTT. Its translation is CASSQSWDRTENEKLFF. The genes are TRBV14 and TRBJ1-4, with D perhaps matching TRBD1 (6 bases). Germline V gene lookup returns CDR1 SGHDN and CDR2 FVKESK. The CDR3 is 17 residues long. V lost 3 bases and J lost 5, with 19 bases in between.

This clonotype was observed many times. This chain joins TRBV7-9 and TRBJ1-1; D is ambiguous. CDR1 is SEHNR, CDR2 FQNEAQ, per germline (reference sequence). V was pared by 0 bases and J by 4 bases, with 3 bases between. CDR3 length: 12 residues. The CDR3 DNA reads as TGTGCCAGCAGCTTAGCCAGCACTGAAGCTTTCTTT. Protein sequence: CASSLASTEAFF.

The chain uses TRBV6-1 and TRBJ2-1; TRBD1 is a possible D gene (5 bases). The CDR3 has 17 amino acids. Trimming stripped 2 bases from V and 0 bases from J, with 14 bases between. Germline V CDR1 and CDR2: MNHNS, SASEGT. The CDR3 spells CASSESETVGSYNEQFF. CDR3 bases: TGTGCCAGCAGTGAATCTGAGACAGTGGGCTCCTACAATGAGCAGTTCTTC.

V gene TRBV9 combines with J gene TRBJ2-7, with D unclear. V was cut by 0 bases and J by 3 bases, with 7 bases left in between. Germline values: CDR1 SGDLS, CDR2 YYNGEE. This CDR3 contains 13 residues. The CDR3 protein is CASSVGVGYEQYF. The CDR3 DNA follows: TGTGCCAGCAGCGTAGGAGTGGGCTACGAGCAGTACTTC.

The CDR3 DNA reads as TGTGCCAGCAGTACCAGCGACAGGGGCTATGGCTACACCTTC. Residues: CASSTSDRGYGYTF. The chain carries TRBV27 and TRBJ1-2; 8 nucleotides align to TRBD1. CDR1 and CDR2 (germline): MNHEY, SMNVEV (reference sequence). The CDR3 runs to 14 residues. V was pared by 5 bases and J by 4 bases, with 6 bases of the junction left unmatched.

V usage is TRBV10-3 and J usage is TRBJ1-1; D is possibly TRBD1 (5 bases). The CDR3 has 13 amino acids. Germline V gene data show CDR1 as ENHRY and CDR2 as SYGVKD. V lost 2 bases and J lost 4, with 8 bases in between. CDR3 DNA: TGTGCCATCAGTGAGGAGAGGGGCACTGAAGCTTTCTTT. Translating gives CAISEERGTEAFF.

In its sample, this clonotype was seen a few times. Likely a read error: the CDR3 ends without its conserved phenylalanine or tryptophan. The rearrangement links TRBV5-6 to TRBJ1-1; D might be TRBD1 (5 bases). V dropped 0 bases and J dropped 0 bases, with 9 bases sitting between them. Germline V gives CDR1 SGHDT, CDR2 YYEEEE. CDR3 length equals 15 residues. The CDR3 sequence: CASSLEMDMNTEAFL. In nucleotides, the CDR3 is TGTGCCAGCAGCTTGGAGATGGACATGAACACTGAAGCTTTCCTT.

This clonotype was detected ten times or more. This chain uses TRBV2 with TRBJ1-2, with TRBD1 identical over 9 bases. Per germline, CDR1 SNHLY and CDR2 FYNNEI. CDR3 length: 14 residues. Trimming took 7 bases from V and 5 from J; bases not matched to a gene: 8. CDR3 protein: CASKIQGARYGYTF. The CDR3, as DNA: TGTGCCAGCAAGATACAGGGGGCTAGGTATGGCTACACCTTC.

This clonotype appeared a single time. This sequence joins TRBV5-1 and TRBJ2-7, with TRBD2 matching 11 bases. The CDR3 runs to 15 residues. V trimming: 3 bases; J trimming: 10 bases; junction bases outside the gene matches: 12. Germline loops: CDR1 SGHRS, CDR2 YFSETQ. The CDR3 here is CASSSEASGRPTQYF. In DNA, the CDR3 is TGCGCCAGCAGCTCGGAGGCTAGCGGGAGGCCCACCCAGTACTTC.

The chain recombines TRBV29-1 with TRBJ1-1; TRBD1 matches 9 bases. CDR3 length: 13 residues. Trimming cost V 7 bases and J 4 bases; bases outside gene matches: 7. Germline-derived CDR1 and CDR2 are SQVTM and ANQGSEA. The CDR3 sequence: CSGRQGERTEAFF. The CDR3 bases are TGCAGCGGGAGACAGGGGGAGCGCACTGAAGCTTTCTTT.

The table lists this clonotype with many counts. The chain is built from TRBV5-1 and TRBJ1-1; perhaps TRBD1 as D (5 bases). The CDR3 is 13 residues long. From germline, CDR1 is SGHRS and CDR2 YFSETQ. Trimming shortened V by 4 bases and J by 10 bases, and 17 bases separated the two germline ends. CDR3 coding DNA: TGCGCCAGCAGCCGGGACGGGATTCACGGAGCTTTCTTT. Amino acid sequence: CASSRDGIHGAFF.

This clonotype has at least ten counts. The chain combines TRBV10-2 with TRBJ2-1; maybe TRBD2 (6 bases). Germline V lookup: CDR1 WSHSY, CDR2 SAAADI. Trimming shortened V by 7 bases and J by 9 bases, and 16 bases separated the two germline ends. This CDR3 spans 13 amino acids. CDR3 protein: CASTASVVGEQFF. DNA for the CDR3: TGCGCCAGCACGGCTAGCGTTGTTGGTGAGCAGTTCTTC.

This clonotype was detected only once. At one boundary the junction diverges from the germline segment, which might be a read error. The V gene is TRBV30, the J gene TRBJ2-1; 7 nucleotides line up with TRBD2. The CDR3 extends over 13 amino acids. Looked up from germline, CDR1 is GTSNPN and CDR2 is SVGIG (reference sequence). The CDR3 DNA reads TGTACCTGGAGTGTAGTGGCGGGAGATGAGCAGTTCTTC. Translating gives CTWSVVAGDEQFF.

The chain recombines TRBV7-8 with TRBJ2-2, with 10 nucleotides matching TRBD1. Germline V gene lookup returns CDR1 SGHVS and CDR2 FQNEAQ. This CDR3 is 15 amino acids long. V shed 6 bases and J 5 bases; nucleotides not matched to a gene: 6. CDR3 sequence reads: CASRLGTGETGELFF. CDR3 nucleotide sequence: TGTGCCAGCAGGCTCGGGACAGGGGAAACCGGGGAGCTGTTTTTT.

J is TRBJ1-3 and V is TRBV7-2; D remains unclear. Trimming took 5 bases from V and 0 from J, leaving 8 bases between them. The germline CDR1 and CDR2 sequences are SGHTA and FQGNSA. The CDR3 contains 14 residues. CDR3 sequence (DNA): TGTGCCAGCAGCGGCGGGATCTCTGGAAACACCATATATTTT. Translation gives CASSGGISGNTIYF.

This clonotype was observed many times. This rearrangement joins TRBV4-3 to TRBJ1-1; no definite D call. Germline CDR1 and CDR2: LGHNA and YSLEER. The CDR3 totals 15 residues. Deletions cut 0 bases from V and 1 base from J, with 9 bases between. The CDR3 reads CASSQDGIRNTEAFF. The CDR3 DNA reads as TGCGCCAGCAGCCAAGATGGTATTCGGAACACTGAAGCTTTCTTT.

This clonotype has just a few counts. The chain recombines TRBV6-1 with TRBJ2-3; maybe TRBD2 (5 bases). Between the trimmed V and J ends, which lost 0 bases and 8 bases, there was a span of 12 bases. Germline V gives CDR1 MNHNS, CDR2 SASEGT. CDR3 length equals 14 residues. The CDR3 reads CASSEADGEGTQYF. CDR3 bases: TGTGCCAGCAGTGAAGCGGACGGGGAAGGTACGCAGTATTTT.

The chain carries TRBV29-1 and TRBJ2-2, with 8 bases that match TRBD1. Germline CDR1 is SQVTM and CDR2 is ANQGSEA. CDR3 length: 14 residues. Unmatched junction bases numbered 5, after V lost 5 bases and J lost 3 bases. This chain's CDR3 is CSVSDRADTGELFF. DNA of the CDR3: TGCAGCGTTTCGGACAGGGCGGACACCGGGGAGCTGTTTTTT.

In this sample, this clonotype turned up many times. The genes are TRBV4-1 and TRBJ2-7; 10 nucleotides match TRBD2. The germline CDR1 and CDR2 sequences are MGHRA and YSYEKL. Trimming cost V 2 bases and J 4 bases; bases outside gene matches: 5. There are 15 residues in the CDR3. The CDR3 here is CASSQYLAGEYEQYF. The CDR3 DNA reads TGCGCCAGCAGCCAATACCTAGCGGGAGAGTACGAGCAGTACTTC.

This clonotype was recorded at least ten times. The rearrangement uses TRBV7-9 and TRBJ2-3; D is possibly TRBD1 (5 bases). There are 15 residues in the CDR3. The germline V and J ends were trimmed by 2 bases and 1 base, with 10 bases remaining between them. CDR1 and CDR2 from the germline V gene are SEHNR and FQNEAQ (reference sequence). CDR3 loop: CASSLIFRGTDTQYF. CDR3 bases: TGTGCCAGCAGCTTAATTTTCAGGGGCACAGATACGCAGTATTTT.

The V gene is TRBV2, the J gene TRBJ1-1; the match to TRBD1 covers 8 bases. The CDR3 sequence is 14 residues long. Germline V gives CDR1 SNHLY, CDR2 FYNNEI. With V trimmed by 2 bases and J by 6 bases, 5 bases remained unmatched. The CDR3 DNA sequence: TGTGCCAGCAGTGAACTGACAGGGGAAGCTGAAGCTTTCTTT. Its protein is CASSELTGEAEAFF.